The rows below give T cell receptor beta chains drawn from one sample of a study of blood T cell repertoires in COVID-19. Sequencing was performed with immunoSEQ multiplex PCR; in TCRdb, only in-frame clones are kept and a portion is missing. The sample lists some 110,000 clones, around nine tenths occurring once. Material for sequencing was peripheral blood. Receptor source: a middle-aged man with acute or convalescent COVID-19. CDR3s include the opening cysteine and the closing phenylalanine or tryptophan. A D gene is named only where the DNA matches it firmly. Size tells how often a clone was seen (once, few, many) or the class of an expanded clone, and some rows leave it out.

size	V	J	D	DNA	CDR3
-	TRBV4-1	TRBJ1-2	TRBD1	TGCGCCAGCAGCCAACTGACAGGGGGGGACTATGGCTACACCTTC	CASSQLTGGDYGYTF
-	TRBV5-6	TRBJ1-3	TRBD1	TGTGCCAGCAGCTTGACAGGGGTGAGGAACACCATATATTTT	CASSLTGVRNTIYF
few	TRBV27	TRBJ1-4	TRBD1	TGTGCCAGCAGTTTAGTAAAGGGGGCGGTCGGGCCTAATGAAAAACTGTTTTTT	CASSLVKGAVGPNEKLFF
-	TRBV5-4	TRBJ2-1	TRBD1	TGTGCCAGCAGCTCGCAGGGGGCCTACAATGAGCAGTTCTTC	CASSSQGAYNEQFF
-	TRBV7-9	TRBJ2-5	TRBD2	TGTGCCAGCAGCTTAGGCGGGGGGGCCATTTTGGAGACCCAGTACTTC	CASSLGGGAILETQYF
-	TRBV5-1	TRBJ2-1	-	TGCGCCAGCAGTCCCCCACTCGGTTCCTACAATGAGCAGTTCTTC	CASSPPLGSYNEQFF
-	TRBV18	TRBJ1-3	-	TGTGCCAGCTACAGGGACCTCTGGGACGGCACCATATATTTT	CASYRDLWDGTIYF
-	TRBV19	TRBJ1-2	-	TGTGCCAGTAAAGGACAGCGGGATGGGTCTGGCTACACCTTC	CASKGQRDGSGYTF
-	TRBV9	TRBJ2-3	-	TGTGCCAGCAGCGTAGACAGTTCGGGGGGCACAGATACGCAGTATTTT	CASSVDSSGGTDTQYF
-	TRBV18	TRBJ2-5	-	TGTGCCAGCTCACCACCGGCCATGAAGACCCAGTACTTC	CASSPPAMKTQYF
-	TRBV5-1	TRBJ2-2	-	TGCGCCAGCAGCTTTTCGAGAAGCAGGGGCCCCGGGGAGCTGTTTTTT	CASSFSRSRGPGELFF
few	TRBV10-3	TRBJ2-7	TRBD1	TGTGCCATCAGCGGCTCCGGGACAGGGGGAAACGAGCAGTACTTC	CAISGSGTGGNEQYF
-	TRBV11-3	TRBJ2-2	TRBD2	TGTGCCAGCAGCTGGCGGGAGGGCACCGGGGAGCTGTTTTTT	CASSWREGTGELFF
once	TRBV5-6	TRBJ2-6	TRBD1	TGTGCCAGCTCTGGGGCAGGGGGCCTCTCTGGGGCCAACGTCCTGACTTTC	CASSGAGGLSGANVLTF
-	TRBV7-3	TRBJ2-1	-	TGTGCCAGCAGCTTAAGCCAGGGCGGAGATGAGCAGTTCTTC	CASSLSQGGDEQFF
-	TRBV18	TRBJ1-2	TRBD1	TGTGCCAGCTCACCACAGGGGGCTAGAATACCGTTTGCCTATGGCTACACCTTC	CASSPQGARIPFAYGYTF
-	TRBV2	TRBJ1-1	-	TGTGCCAGCAGCCACGAGGCGGCTGAAGCTTTCTTT	CASSHEAAEAFF
-	TRBV6-5	TRBJ2-1	-	TGTGCCAGCAGGACTTACAATGAGCAGTTCTTC	CASRTYNEQFF
-	TRBV19	TRBJ1-1	-	TGTGCCACCGGGCGGGAGGGCCAGTCAAACACTGAAGCTTTCTTT	CATGREGQSNTEAFF
-	TRBV4-1	TRBJ1-1	-	TGCGCCAGCAGCCAAGATTCAGGGCCGAACACTGAAGCTTTCTTT	CASSQDSGPNTEAFF
-	TRBV30	TRBJ1-1	TRBD1	TGTGCCTGGACGGGGGACAGGAAGCCACACACTGAAGCTTTCTTT	CAWTGDRKPHTEAFF
-	TRBV20-1	TRBJ1-2	-	TGCAGTGCCTCCGAAGGAAGCGGTAACTCCTTC	CSASEGSGNSF
-	TRBV2	TRBJ1-2	TRBD1	TGTGCCAGCAGTGAATTACAGGGGGCTTATGGCTACACCTTC	CASSELQGAYGYTF
-	TRBV9	TRBJ1-3	-	TGTGCCAGCAGCGTCACAGGCTCTGGAAACACCATATATTTT	CASSVTGSGNTIYF